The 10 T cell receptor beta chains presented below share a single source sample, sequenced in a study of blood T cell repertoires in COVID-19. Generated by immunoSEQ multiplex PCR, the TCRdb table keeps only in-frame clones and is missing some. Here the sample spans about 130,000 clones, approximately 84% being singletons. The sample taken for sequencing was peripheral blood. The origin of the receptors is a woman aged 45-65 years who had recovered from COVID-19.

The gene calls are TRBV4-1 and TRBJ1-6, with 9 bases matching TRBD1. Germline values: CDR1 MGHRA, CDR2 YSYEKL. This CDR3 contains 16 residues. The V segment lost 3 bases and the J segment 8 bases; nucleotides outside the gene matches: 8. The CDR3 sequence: CASSHRTGEGHSPLHF. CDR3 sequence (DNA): TGCGCCAGCAGCCACCGGACAGGGGAAGGGCATTCACCCCTCCACTTT.

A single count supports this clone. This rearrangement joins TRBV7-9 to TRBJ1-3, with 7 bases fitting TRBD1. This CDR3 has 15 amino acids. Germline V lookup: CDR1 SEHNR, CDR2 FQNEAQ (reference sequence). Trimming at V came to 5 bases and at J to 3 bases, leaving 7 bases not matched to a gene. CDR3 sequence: CASSPGGTDGNTIYF. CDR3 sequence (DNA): TGTGCCAGCAGCCCTGGGGGGACAGATGGAAACACCATATATTTT.

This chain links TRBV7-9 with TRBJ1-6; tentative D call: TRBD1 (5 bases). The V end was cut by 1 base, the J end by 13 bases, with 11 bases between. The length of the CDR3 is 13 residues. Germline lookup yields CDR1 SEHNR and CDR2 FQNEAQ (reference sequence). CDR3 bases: TGTGCCAGCAGCTTAGGGGGGGATGGGCCCCTCCACTTT. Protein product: CASSLGGDGPLHF.

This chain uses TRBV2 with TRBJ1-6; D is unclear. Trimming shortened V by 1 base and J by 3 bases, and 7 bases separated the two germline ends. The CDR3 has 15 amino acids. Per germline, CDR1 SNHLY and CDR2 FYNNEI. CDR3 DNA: TGTGCCAGCAGTGAAGGTTTCCTCTATAATTCACCCCTCCACTTT. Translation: CASSEGFLYNSPLHF.

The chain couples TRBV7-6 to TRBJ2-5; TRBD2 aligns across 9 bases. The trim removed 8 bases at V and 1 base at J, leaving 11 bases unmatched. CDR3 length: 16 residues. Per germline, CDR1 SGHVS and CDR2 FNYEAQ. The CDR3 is CASRPKRGAIQETQYF. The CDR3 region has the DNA TGTGCCAGCCGACCTAAGCGGGGGGCGATCCAAGAGACCCAGTACTTC. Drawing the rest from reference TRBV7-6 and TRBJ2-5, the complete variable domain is GAGVSQSPRYKVTKRGQDVALRCDPISGHVSLYWYRQALGQGPEFLTYFNYEAQQDKSGLPNDRFSAERPEGSISTLTIQRTEQRDSAMYRCASRPKRGAIQETQYFGPGTRLLVL.

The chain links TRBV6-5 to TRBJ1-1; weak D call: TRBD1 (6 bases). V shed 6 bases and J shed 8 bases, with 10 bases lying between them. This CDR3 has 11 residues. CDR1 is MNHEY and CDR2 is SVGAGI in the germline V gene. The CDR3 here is CASSDRLEAFF. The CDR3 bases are TGTGCCAGCAGCGACAGGCTCGAAGCTTTCTTT.

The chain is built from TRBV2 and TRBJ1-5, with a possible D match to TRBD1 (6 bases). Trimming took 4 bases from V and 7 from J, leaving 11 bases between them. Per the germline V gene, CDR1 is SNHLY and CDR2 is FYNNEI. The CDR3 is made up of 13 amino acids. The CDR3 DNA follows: TGTGCCAGCAGTGGGGGCCAGGGGCAGCCCCAGCATTTT. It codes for CASSGGQGQPQHF. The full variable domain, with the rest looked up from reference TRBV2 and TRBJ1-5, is EPEVTQTPSHQVTQMGQEVILRCVPISNHLYFYWYRQILGQKVEFLVSFYNNEISEKSEIFDDQFSVERPDGSNFTLKIRSTKLEDSAMYFCASSGGQGQPQHFGDGTRLSIL.

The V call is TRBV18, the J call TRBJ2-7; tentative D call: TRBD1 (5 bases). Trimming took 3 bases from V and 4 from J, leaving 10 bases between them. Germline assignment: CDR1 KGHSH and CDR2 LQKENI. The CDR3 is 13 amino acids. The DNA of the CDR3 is TGTGCCAGCTCACCGACAGCTGATTACGAGCAGTACTTC. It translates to CASSPTADYEQYF.

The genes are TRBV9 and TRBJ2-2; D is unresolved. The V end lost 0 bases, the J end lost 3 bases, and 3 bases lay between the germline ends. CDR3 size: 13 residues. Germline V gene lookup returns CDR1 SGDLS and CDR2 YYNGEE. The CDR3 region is CASSVGHTGELFF. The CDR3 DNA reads TGTGCCAGCAGCGTAGGGCACACCGGGGAGCTGTTTTTT.

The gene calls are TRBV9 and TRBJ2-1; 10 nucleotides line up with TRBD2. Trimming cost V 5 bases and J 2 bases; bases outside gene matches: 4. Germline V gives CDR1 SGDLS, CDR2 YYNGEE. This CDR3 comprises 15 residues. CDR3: CASRRGLAAYNEQFF. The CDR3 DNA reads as TGTGCCAGCAGGAGAGGACTAGCGGCCTACAATGAGCAGTTCTTC.